This entry lists 4 T cell receptor beta chains sequenced from one sample in a study of tumor-infiltrating lymphocytes in localized non-small cell lung cancer. Here immunoSEQ multiplex PCR was the method, and the copy in TCRdb shows in-frame clones only, minus some. In the table there are over 10,000 clones, around 70% of which are singletons. The sample taken for sequencing was uninvolved lung tissue not adjacent to the tumor. These receptors were collected from a human donor with non-small cell lung cancer.

The rearrangement joins TRBV6-1 to TRBJ2-5; TRBD2 matches at 7 bases. Germline CDR1 is MNHNS and CDR2 is SASEGT. The CDR3 is 16 residues long. The V gene end was trimmed by 0 bases and the J gene end by 1 base; junction bases not matched to a gene: 5. CDR3 DNA sequence: TGTGCCAGCAGTGAAGCGCAAGCGGGGATCCAAGAGACCCAGTACTTC. Translated, it gives CASSEAQAGIQETQYF.

The rearrangement uses TRBV28 and TRBJ1-2; D possibly corresponds to TRBD1 (6 bases). V was shortened by 6 bases and J by 3 bases, with 11 bases between the two germline ends. This CDR3 has 13 amino acids. Germline lookup yields CDR1 MDHEN and CDR2 SYDVKM. The CDR3 sequence is CASSPGEDYGYTF. Written as DNA, the CDR3 is TGTGCCAGCAGCCCAGGGGAGGACTATGGCTACACCTTC.

The CDR3 is CASRTGVNTEAFF. The CDR3 DNA sequence: TGTGCCAGCAGGACAGGAGTGAACACTGAAGCTTTCTTT. The rearrangement uses TRBV7-9 and TRBJ1-1, with D perhaps TRBD1 (6 bases). The V end was cut by 6 bases, the J end by 0 bases, with 8 bases between. The CDR3 is 13 amino acids. Germline-derived CDR1 and CDR2 are SEHNR and FQNEAQ (reference sequence).

About this clone itself: Compared with germline, one end of the junction differs, possibly owing to a read error. This chain links TRBV6-5 with TRBJ2-7; 7 bases agree with TRBD2. Per the germline V gene, CDR1 is MNHEY and CDR2 is SVGAGI. The CDR3 is 15 amino acids. CDR3 coding DNA: TGTGTCAGCAGTAGCCCCCGGGACTATTCCTACGAGCAGTACTTC. It yields the protein CVSSSPRDYSYEQYF.